A selection of T cell receptor beta chains follows, all from one sample in a study of blood T cells in healthy people across ages. Each CDR3 protein is one row after TCRdb ran MiXCR on the 5' RACE reads. This table has around 1,700,000 distinct CDR3 sequences, roughly 27% appearing once. The sequencing sample was made of blood. Receptor source: a woman under 40 in good health. Each CDR3 is given without its conserved first and last residue. The order of the fields is V gene, J gene, D gene, CDR3 protein. D genes are given only for firm matches.

TRBV28	TRBJ2-5	.	ASAGHSVTGETQY
TRBV20-1	TRBJ2-5	.	SSRDPGVAKTQY
TRBV2	TRBJ2-1	.	ASSTSREF
TRBV12-3/TRBV12-4	TRBJ2-5	.	ASSWRSGQETQY
TRBV2	TRBJ1-5	.	ASSGGPGGNQPQH
TRBV4-3	TRBJ2-7	TRBD1	ASSQARTGPYEQY
TRBV5-1	TRBJ2-5	TRBD2	ASSLWRGGDATGETQY
TRBV7-2	TRBJ2-1	TRBD2	ASSSPTSGEQF
TRBV5-1	TRBJ2-7	TRBD1	ASSSGTGGFYEQY
TRBV24-1	TRBJ2-1	.	ATRLRGEQF
TRBV30	TRBJ1-1	.	AWSVLVLARAQAF
TRBV29-1	TRBJ2-7	TRBD2	SVTGLAATYEQY
TRBV3-1	TRBJ1-5	.	ASSQDSGPQPQH
TRBV18	TRBJ1-2	TRBD1	ASSPRWTGGTNYGYT
TRBV15	TRBJ1-6	.	ATSRGIGSPLH
TRBV15	TRBJ1-6	.	ATSSRPQAPGSPLH
TRBV5-1	TRBJ2-5	.	ASSFRTVGETQY
TRBV7-2	TRBJ1-1	.	ASSLFQGVDTEAF
TRBV3-1	TRBJ1-5	.	ASSQGLDQPQH